The 12 T cell receptor beta chains given below trace back to one sample, sequenced in a study of blood T cells in healthy people across ages. Then a second PCR, running about 6 to 12 cycles, was carried out with a sample-barcoded 5' primer and a J-beta primer mix. TCRdb recomputed calls from the 5' RACE reads with MiXCR, one row per CDR3 protein. The sample has hundreds of thousands of distinct CDR3 sequences, more than 40% seen once; the top ten hold roughly 19%. The source material was blood. These receptors originate from a man aged 55 to 70 in good health.

There are a few counts of this clonotype. The chain is built from TRBV7-2 and TRBJ2-1; D could derive from TRBD1 or TRBD2 (5 bases each). Trimming shortened V by 5 bases and J by 5 bases, and 19 bases separated the two germline ends. This CDR3 region has 16 residues. Germline loops: CDR1 SGHTA, CDR2 FQGNSA. The CDR3 DNA reads as TGTGCCAGCAGCCCGTTCGGACGGGGCAACCACAATGAGCAGTTCTTC. Translating gives CASSPFGRGNHNEQFF. Together with reference TRBV7-2 and TRBJ2-1, the CDR3 gives the full variable domain: GAGVSQSPSNKVTEKGKDVELRCDPISGHTALYWYRQSLGQGLEFLIYFQGNSAPDKSGLPSDRFSAERTGGSVSTLTIQRTQQEDSAVYLCASSPFGRGNHNEQFFGPGTRLTVL.

The chain uses TRBV6-5 and TRBJ1-2; TRBD1 is a possible D gene (5 bases). Germline values: CDR1 MNHEY, CDR2 SVGAGI. This CDR3 spans 13 amino acids. V lost 7 bases, J lost 6 bases, and 15 bases lay in between. In DNA form, the CDR3 reads TGTGCCAGCACCCTAGCGGGAGGGGATGGCTACACCTTC. Translating gives CASTLAGGDGYTF.

This clonotype showed up many times. V usage is TRBV29-1 and J usage is TRBJ2-7, with D uncertain. Germline assignment: CDR1 SQVTM and CDR2 ANQGSEA. The V gene lost 8 bases and the J gene lost 2 bases, with 16 bases spanning the gap. The CDR3 length is 13 residues. The CDR3 protein is CSPCEQIPYEQYF. DNA of the CDR3: TGCAGCCCATGCGAGCAGATCCCCTACGAGCAGTACTTC.

The J gene is TRBJ2-7, the V gene TRBV20-1; D is ambiguous. Germline V gene sequence: CDR1 DFQATT, CDR2 SNEGSKA (reference sequence). The CDR3 spans 10 residues. The ends were cut back, 1 base at V and 5 bases at J, with 3 bases in the middle. CDR3 residues: CSARVHEQYF. In nucleotides, the CDR3 is TGCAGTGCTAGAGTCCACGAGCAGTACTTC.

The chain recombines TRBV2 with TRBJ1-2; no definite D call. The CDR3 sequence is 16 residues long. V lost 1 base, J lost 2 bases, and 14 bases lay in between. CDR1 is SNHLY, CDR2 FYNNEI, per germline. CDR3 sequence: CASSEVPRTGNYGYTF. The CDR3 DNA is TGTGCCAGCAGTGAAGTCCCTCGGACTGGGAACTATGGCTACACCTTC.

The chain recombines TRBV28 with TRBJ1-1; the D is unclear. The CDR3 length is 11 residues. Germline lookup yields CDR1 MDHEN and CDR2 SYDVKM. The germline V and J ends were trimmed by 4 bases and 11 bases, with 11 bases remaining between them. The CDR3 DNA reads TGTGCCAGCAGTTACAGAAGAGGGGCTTTCTTT. Translated: CASSYRRGAFF. Complete variable domain (other parts from reference TRBV28 and TRBJ1-1): DVKVTQSSRYLVKRTGEKVFLECVQDMDHENMFWYRQDPGLGLRLIYFSYDVKMKEKGDIPEGYSVSREKKERFSLILESASTNQTSMYLCASSYRRGAFFGQGTRLTVV.

This clonotype was counted only a few times. The chain uses TRBV25-1 and TRBJ1-4; D remains ambiguous. The V end was cut by 5 bases, the J end by 0 bases, with 13 bases between. Germline V gives CDR1 MGHDK, CDR2 SYGVNS. The CDR3 contains 16 residues. The DNA for the CDR3 is TGTGCCAGCAGTACCGAACAGCAGCCAACTAATGAAAAACTGTTTTTT. The encoded protein is CASSTEQQPTNEKLFF.

This clonotype was seen ten or more times. This sequence joins TRBV7-2 and TRBJ2-5; D gene unclear. Trimming removed 2 bases at V and 2 bases at J, with 6 bases between. The germline V gene encodes CDR1 SGHTA and CDR2 FQGNSA. The CDR3 is 13 residues long. This CDR3 reads CASSLTRQETQYF. CDR3 in DNA: TGTGCCAGCAGCTTAACCAGGCAAGAGACCCAGTACTTC. The variable domain in full, with the rest retrieved from reference TRBV7-2 and TRBJ2-5, is GAGVSQSPSNKVTEKGKDVELRCDPISGHTALYWYRQSLGQGLEFLIYFQGNSAPDKSGLPSDRFSAERTGGSVSTLTIQRTQQEDSAVYLCASSLTRQETQYFGPGTRLLVL.

This clonotype was counted between two and nine times. This chain uses TRBV7-2 with TRBJ2-1, with 9 bases fitting TRBD2. V was clipped by 0 bases and J by 8 bases; unmatched bases: 8. Germline V CDR1 and CDR2: SGHTA, FQGNSA. The CDR3 contains 16 residues. CDR3 DNA sequence: TGTGCCAGCAGCTTAGCGCATGGCGGGGGGGCCGATGAGCAGTTCTTC. The encoded protein is CASSLAHGGGADEQFF.

This chain joins TRBV4-1 and TRBJ2-7; a weak D match, TRBD2 (7 bases). CDR1 and CDR2 from the germline V gene are MGHRA and YSYEKL. The CDR3 loop spans 17 amino acids. V was pared by 0 bases and J by 2 bases, with 17 bases between. In DNA, the CDR3 is TGCGCCAGCAGCCAAGATTCGGGGGCGGGGGTCACCTACGAGCAGTACTTC. Its translation: CASSQDSGAGVTYEQYF.

The CDR3 protein is CASSRTSGGAGETQYF. CDR3 coding DNA: TGTGCCAGCAGTCGAACTAGCGGGGGGGCCGGGGAGACCCAGTACTTC. This chain links TRBV12-3 or TRBV12-4 with TRBJ2-7, with 13 bases matching TRBD2. The J call is doubtful: the DNA matches TRBJ2-5 better. The CDR3 is 16 residues long.

In this sample, this clonotype turned up a few times. This could be a read error, since a much larger clone is one nucleotide away. The genes are TRBV12-3 or TRBV12-4 and TRBJ2-5; 9 bases align to TRBD2. V dropped 6 bases and J dropped 11; count of bases not matched to a gene: 16. There are 15 residues in the CDR3. CDR3 residues: CASSRSGGRYNEQYF. CDR3 DNA: TGTGCCAGCAGCCGGAGCGGGGGGCGCTACAATGAGCAGTACTTC.